This T cell receptor (beta chain) was found in a study of PD-L1 blockade in urothelial cancer. Whole-study context: About 85% of the roughly 30 patients comprised males who had bladder-origin urothelial cancer. Blood analyses occurred 3 weeks (second dose) and 6 weeks post treatment start. Median blood clonality was roughly 0.074, with some 89,000 unique TCRs.

PCRs each included synthetic TCR analog templates spiked in. Assay: immunoSEQ multiplex PCR; the TCRdb copy retains only in-frame clones and omits some. The table includes tens of thousands of clones, roughly 90% detected once. Time point in this sample: pretreatment peripheral blood. The CDR3 extends over 17 amino acids. V dropped 1 base and J dropped 5 bases, with 23 bases sitting between them. Germline assignment: CDR1 GTSNPN and CDR2 SVGIG (reference sequence). The chain carries TRBV30 and TRBJ1-2; tentative D call: TRBD1 (5 bases). Sequenced material: PBMCs, taken around atezolizumab (anti-PD-L1) treatment. The TCR sequence derives from a donor at least 40 years old with urothelial cancer. The CDR3 sequence: CAWSGGEAIPGGYGYTF. The CDR3, as DNA: TGTGCCTGGAGTGGGGGGGAGGCCATCCCTGGGGGGTATGGCTACACCTTC.